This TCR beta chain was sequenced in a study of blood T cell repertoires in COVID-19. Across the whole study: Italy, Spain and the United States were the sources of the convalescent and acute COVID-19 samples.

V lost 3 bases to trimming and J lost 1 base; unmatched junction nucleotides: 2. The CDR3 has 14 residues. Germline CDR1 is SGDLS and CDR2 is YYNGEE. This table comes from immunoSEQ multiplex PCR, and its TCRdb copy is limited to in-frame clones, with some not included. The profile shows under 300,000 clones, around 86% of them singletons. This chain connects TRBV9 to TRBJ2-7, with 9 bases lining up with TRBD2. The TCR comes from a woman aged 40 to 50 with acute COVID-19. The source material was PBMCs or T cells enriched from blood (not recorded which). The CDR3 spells CASSAGLASYEQYF. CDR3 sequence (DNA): TGTGCCAGCAGCGCCGGACTAGCGTCCTACGAGCAGTACTTC. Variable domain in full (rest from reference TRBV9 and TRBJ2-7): DSGVTQTPKHLITATGQRVTLRCSPRSGDLSVYWYQQSLDQGLQFLIQYYNGEERAKGNILERFSAQQFPDLHSELNLSSLELGDSALYFCASSAGLASYEQYFGPGTRLTVT.